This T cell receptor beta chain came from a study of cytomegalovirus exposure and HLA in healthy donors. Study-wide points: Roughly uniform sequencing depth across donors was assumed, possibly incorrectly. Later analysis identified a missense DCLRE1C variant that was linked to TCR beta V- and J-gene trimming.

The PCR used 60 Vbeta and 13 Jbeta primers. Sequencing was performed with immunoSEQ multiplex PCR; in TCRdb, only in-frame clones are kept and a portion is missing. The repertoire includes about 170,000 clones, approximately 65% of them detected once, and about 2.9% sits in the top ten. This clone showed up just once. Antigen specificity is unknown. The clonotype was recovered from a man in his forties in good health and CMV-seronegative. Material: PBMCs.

This CDR3 is CASSPYVQVAQAFF. CDR3 DNA: TGCGCCAGCAGCCCATACGTGCAGGTTGCCCAAGCTTTCTTT. J is TRBJ1-1 and V is TRBV5-1; D is unresolved. CDR3 length: 14 amino acids. Germline-derived CDR1 and CDR2 are SGHRS and YFSETQ. V shed 4 bases and J shed 9 bases, with 19 bases lying between them.